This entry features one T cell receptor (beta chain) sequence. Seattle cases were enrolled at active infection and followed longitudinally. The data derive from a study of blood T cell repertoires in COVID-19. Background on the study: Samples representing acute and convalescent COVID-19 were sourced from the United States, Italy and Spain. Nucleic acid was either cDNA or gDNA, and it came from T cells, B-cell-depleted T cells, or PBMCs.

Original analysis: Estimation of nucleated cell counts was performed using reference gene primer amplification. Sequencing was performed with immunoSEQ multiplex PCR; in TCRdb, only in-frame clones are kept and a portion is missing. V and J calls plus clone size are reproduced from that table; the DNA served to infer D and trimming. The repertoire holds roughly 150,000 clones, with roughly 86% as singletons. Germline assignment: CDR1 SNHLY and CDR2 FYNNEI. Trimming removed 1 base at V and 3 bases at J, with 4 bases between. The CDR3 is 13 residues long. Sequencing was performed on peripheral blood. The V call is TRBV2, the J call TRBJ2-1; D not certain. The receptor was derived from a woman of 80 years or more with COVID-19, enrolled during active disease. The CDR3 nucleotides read TGTGCCAGCAGTGAAGGGCTCTACAATGAGCAGTTCTTC. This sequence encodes CASSEGLYNEQFF.